One and the same sample provided the 22 T cell receptor beta chains below, sequenced in a study of CD8 T cells in Susac syndrome. RNA amounts of roughly 0.45 to 1 ug underwent reverse transcription with random hexamers. TCRdb called the immunoSEQ multiplex PCR reads again in MiXCR, with one record for every CDR3 protein. The table records hundreds of thousands of distinct CDR3 sequences, around 93% of them present only once. The sample was CD4+ T cells from PBMCs. These receptors were obtained from a human donor with multiple sclerosis.

The V and J genes are TRBV4-1 and TRBJ1-5; TRBD1 matches 10 bases. This CDR3 is 16 amino acids long. Germline-derived CDR1 and CDR2 are MGHRA and YSYEKL. The V gene end was trimmed by 1 base and the J gene end by 9 bases; junction bases not matched to a gene: 9. CDR3 DNA: TGCGCCAGCAGCCAAGGTACGGGACAGGGGTTCCGGCCCCAGCATTTT. Translating gives CASSQGTGQGFRPQHF.

The chain is built from TRBV27 and TRBJ2-7; 8 nucleotides align to TRBD2. This CDR3 has 14 amino acids. The ends lost 3 bases at V and 1 base at J; junction bases unmatched: 2. From germline, CDR1 is MNHEY and CDR2 SMNVEV (reference sequence). CDR3 nucleotides: TGTGCCAGCAGTTTTGCGGGGGGTTCCTACGAGCAGTACTTC. Its translation is CASSFAGGSYEQYF.

The chain couples TRBV4-1 to TRBJ2-1; 8 nucleotides align to TRBD2. After removal of 1 base from V and 5 bases from J, the junction contained 4 bases not matched to a gene. The CDR3 contains 15 residues. Germline CDR1 is MGHRA and CDR2 is YSYEKL. CDR3 residues: CASSQVRGVNNEQFF. As DNA, the CDR3 is TGCGCCAGCAGCCAAGTGCGGGGGGTAAACAATGAGCAGTTCTTC.

The rearrangement joins TRBV5-4 to TRBJ2-3, with 9 bases lining up with TRBD2. CDR3 length: 16 amino acids. CDR1 is SGHNT and CDR2 is YYREEE in the germline V gene (reference sequence). V shed 4 bases and J 2 bases; nucleotides not matched to a gene: 8. The CDR3 DNA is TGTGCCAGCAGCCCCACTGCGGGAGGGAACACAGATACGCAGTATTTT. It translates to CASSPTAGGNTDTQYF.

This clonotype has only one observation. The chain couples TRBV2 to TRBJ1-5, with a possible D match to TRBD1 (6 bases). CDR1 and CDR2 from the germline V gene are SNHLY and FYNNEI. This CDR3 region has 15 residues. The germline V and J ends were trimmed by 3 bases and 2 bases, with 11 bases remaining between them. CDR3 in amino acids: CASSDRGAGNQPQHF. In DNA form, the CDR3 reads TGTGCCAGCAGTGACCGGGGGGCTGGCAATCAGCCCCAGCATTTT.

The chain is built from TRBV5-1 and TRBJ2-1; TRBD1 might be the D (6 bases). Trimming left V 0 bases short and J 9 bases short, with 13 bases between. CDR3 length: 14 residues. Per the germline V gene, CDR1 is SGHRS and CDR2 is YFSETQ. The CDR3 loop reads CASSLVGGTGEQFF. DNA of the CDR3: TGCGCCAGCAGCTTGGTAGGGGGAACGGGTGAGCAGTTCTTC.

This chain connects TRBV29-1 to TRBJ2-1, with 10 positions matching TRBD2. Germline V gives CDR1 SQVTM, CDR2 ANQGSEA. Losses at the gene ends were 3 bases for V and 1 base for J; bases not matched to a gene: 12. The CDR3 runs to 18 residues. CDR3 in DNA: TGCAGCGTTGATGGGGTTATCCTAGCGGGGGAATCCTACAATGAGCAGTTCTTC. It encodes CSVDGVILAGESYNEQFF.

This clonotype was observed a single time. The rearrangement links TRBV12-3 or TRBV12-4 to TRBJ1-1, with TRBD1 matching 7 bases. The trim removed 6 bases at V and 2 bases at J, leaving 3 bases unmatched. This CDR3 region has 13 residues. In DNA, the CDR3 is TGTGCCAGCAGGAGGGGGCTAAACACTGAAGCTTTCTTT. Translated: CASRRGLNTEAFF.

V is TRBV20-1 and J is TRBJ2-7, with D perhaps given as TRBD1 or TRBD2 (6 bases each). The CDR3 totals 16 residues. The germline V and J ends were trimmed by 5 bases and 0 bases, with 20 bases remaining between them. CDR1 and CDR2 from the germline V gene are DFQATT and SNEGSKA (reference sequence). The chain's CDR3 is CSAGRSGDPSSYEQYF. CDR3 in DNA: TGCAGTGCTGGGAGGTCAGGGGACCCGAGCTCCTACGAGCAGTACTTC.

This sequence joins TRBV19 and TRBJ1-1, with TRBD1 matching over 8 bases. The ends lost 10 bases at V and 6 bases at J; junction bases unmatched: 4. Per germline, CDR1 LNHDA and CDR2 SQIVND (reference sequence). This CDR3 has 11 residues. The CDR3 sequence is CATQGAAEAFF. CDR3 DNA sequence: TGTGCCACCCAGGGGGCAGCTGAAGCTTTCTTT.

The chain employs TRBV19 and TRBJ1-4; D uncertain. Trimming removed 10 bases at V and 4 bases at J, with 13 bases between. Germline V gene sequence: CDR1 LNHDA, CDR2 SQIVND (reference sequence). There are 13 residues in the CDR3. The CDR3 DNA follows: TGTGCCACCTTGGACCGTCGTAATGAAAAACTGTTTTTT. This translates into CATLDRRNEKLFF. The full variable domain, with the rest looked up from reference TRBV19 and TRBJ1-4, is DGGITQSPKYLFRKEGQNVTLSCEQNLNHDAMYWYRQDPGQGLRLIYYSQIVNDFQKGDIAEGYSVSREKKESFPLTVTSAQKNPTAFYLCATLDRRNEKLFFGSGTQLSVL.

The V gene is TRBV3-1, the J gene TRBJ2-1; no firm D call. CDR1 is LGHDT and CDR2 is YNNKEL in the germline V gene (reference sequence). The CDR3 contains 14 residues. Trimming took off 4 bases at V and 5 bases at J, with 12 bases between the two ends. The CDR3 DNA reads TGTGCCAGCAGCCCCACTCGAGTCGACAATGAGCAGTTCTTC. Translated, it gives CASSPTRVDNEQFF.

The chain is built from TRBV2 and TRBJ2-7; 7 nucleotides line up with TRBD1. The trim removed 1 base at V and 3 bases at J, leaving 6 bases unmatched. This CDR3 spans 15 amino acids. Germline V lookup: CDR1 SNHLY, CDR2 FYNNEI. CDR3 sequence: CASSEGDTGDYEQYV. The DNA of the CDR3 is TGTGCCAGCAGTGAAGGGGATACAGGGGACTACGAGCAGTACGTC.

This sequence joins TRBV25-1 and TRBJ1-2, with unresolved D. V shed 4 bases and J shed 3 bases, with 6 bases lying between them. CDR3 length: 12 amino acids. Germline CDR1 MGHDK, CDR2 SYGVNS. The chain's CDR3 is CASSAQYYGYTF. The CDR3 nucleotides read TGTGCCAGCAGTGCGCAATACTATGGCTACACCTTC.

The gene calls are TRBV12-3 or TRBV12-4 and TRBJ2-1; 12 bases are a match to TRBD1. This CDR3 region has 19 residues. V dropped 4 bases and J dropped 3; count of bases not matched to a gene: 13. CDR3 amino acids: CASSSPGQGAYRGYNEQFF. In nucleotides, the CDR3 is TGTGCCAGCAGTTCACCGGGACAGGGGGCTTATCGGGGCTACAATGAGCAGTTCTTC.

The rearrangement uses TRBV9 and TRBJ1-5; D is perhaps TRBD1 (5 bases). The V and J ends lost 4 bases and 9 bases respectively, with 20 bases between them. This CDR3 contains 15 residues. Germline CDR1 is SGDLS and CDR2 is YYNGEE. The CDR3 coding sequence is TGTGCCAGCAGCCCCCGGGACGGATTTAATGGGCCCCAGCATTTT. Its protein is CASSPRDGFNGPQHF.

This chain uses TRBV2 with TRBJ1-5; weak D call: TRBD1 (5 bases). Germline CDR1 and CDR2: SNHLY and FYNNEI. This CDR3 comprises 14 residues. Trimming left V 4 bases short and J 4 bases short, with 11 bases between. The CDR3 DNA sequence: TGTGCCAGCAGTGTAGGACGGACAAATCAGCCCCAGCATTTT. Translated, it gives CASSVGRTNQPQHF. Looking up the rest from reference TRBV2 and TRBJ1-5 gives the full variable domain: EPEVTQTPSHQVTQMGQEVILRCVPISNHLYFYWYRQILGQKVEFLVSFYNNEISEKSEIFDDQFSVERPDGSNFTLKIRSTKLEDSAMYFCASSVGRTNQPQHFGDGTRLSIL.

The gene calls are TRBV4-1 and TRBJ1-6, with 9 bases that match TRBD1. Germline CDR1 is MGHRA and CDR2 is YSYEKL. Unmatched junction bases numbered 3, after V lost 4 bases and J lost 8 bases. There are 14 residues in the CDR3. The CDR3 coding sequence is TGCGCCAGCAGCCTTCGGACAGGGGATTCACCCCTCCACTTT. It yields the protein CASSLRTGDSPLHF.

The chain is built from TRBV24-1 and TRBJ2-5, with 8 bases matching TRBD2. V lost 2 bases to trimming and J lost 2 bases; unmatched junction nucleotides: 3. The CDR3 contains 15 residues. Per the germline V gene, CDR1 is KGHDR and CDR2 is SFDVKD. CDR3 sequence reads: CATSDWAGGQETQYF. The CDR3, as DNA: TGTGCCACCAGTGATTGGGCGGGGGGTCAAGAGACCCAGTACTTC.

The chain combines TRBV14 with TRBJ2-5; 9 nucleotides align to TRBD2. Trimming at V came to 0 bases and at J to 3 bases, leaving 5 bases not matched to a gene. CDR3 size: 16 residues. Germline values: CDR1 SGHDN, CDR2 FVKESK. This chain's CDR3 is CASSQDRAGGKETQYF. CDR3 nucleotides: TGTGCCAGCAGCCAAGACCGAGCGGGAGGTAAAGAGACCCAGTACTTC.

This clonotype showed up just once. The CDR3 DNA is TGTGCCAGCAGCCAAGTTGGGTTGACTAGCGTCCCCGGGGAGCTGTTTTTT. Protein: CASSQVGLTSVPGELFF. This chain connects TRBV4-2 to TRBJ2-2; 8 positions agree with TRBD2. The CDR3 runs to 17 residues. The V gene end was trimmed by 1 base and the J gene end by 6 bases; junction bases not matched to a gene: 10. Germline V gene lookup returns CDR1 LGHNA and CDR2 YNFKEQ.

This clonotype appeared once. The gene calls are TRBV7-3 and TRBJ2-3, with 8 nucleotides matching TRBD2. Germline values: CDR1 SGHTA, CDR2 FQGTGA. The length of the CDR3 is 13 residues. Trimming removed 5 bases from V and 6 bases from J; junction bases left unmatched: 4. CDR3 loop: CASSDGLADTQYF. The CDR3 DNA sequence: TGTGCCAGCAGCGACGGACTAGCCGATACGCAGTATTTT.